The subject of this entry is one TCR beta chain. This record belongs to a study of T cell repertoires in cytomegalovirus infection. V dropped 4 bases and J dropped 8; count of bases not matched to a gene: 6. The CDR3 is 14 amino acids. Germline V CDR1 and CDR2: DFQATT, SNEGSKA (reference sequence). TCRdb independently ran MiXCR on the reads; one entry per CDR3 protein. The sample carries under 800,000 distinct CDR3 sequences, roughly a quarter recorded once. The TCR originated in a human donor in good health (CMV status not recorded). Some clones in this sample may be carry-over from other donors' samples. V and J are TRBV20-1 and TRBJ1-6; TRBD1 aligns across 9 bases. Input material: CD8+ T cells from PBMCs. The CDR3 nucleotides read TGCAGTGCTACCACACAGGGGGCGCATTCACCCCTCCACTTT. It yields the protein CSATTQGAHSPLHF.